These 6 T cell receptor beta chains were sequenced from one sample in a study of cytomegalovirus exposure and HLA in healthy donors. The data were produced by immunoSEQ multiplex PCR, yet TCRdb's version contains in-frame clones alone and is incomplete. The sample gives tens of thousands of clones, around 90% of which show up once; less than 5% is in the top ten. Sequencing used PBMCs. These receptor sequences come from a woman between 18 and 29 years old in good health and CMV-seropositive.

The chain links TRBV28 to TRBJ2-7; D remains unclear. CDR1 and CDR2 (germline): MDHEN, SYDVKM. The CDR3 is 14 amino acids. Trimming cost V 5 bases and J 4 bases, with 15 bases left between them. CDR3 nucleotide sequence: TGTGCCAGCAGTCCTCCTGACACCCAATACGAGCAGTACTTC. This codes for CASSPPDTQYEQYF.

The rearrangement links TRBV20-1 to TRBJ1-2; the match to TRBD1 covers 7 bases. This CDR3 is 10 amino acids long. Germline lookup yields CDR1 DFQATT and CDR2 SNEGSKA (reference sequence). The DNA for the CDR3 is TGCAGAGCAGACAGGGACGGATACACCTTC. This sequence encodes CRADRDGYTF.

The chain is built from TRBV4-2 and TRBJ1-2; 7 bases are a match to TRBD1. Germline lookup yields CDR1 LGHNA and CDR2 YNFKEQ. This CDR3 region has 15 residues. With V trimmed by 1 base and J by 4 bases, 6 bases remained unmatched. For the CDR3, the DNA is TGTGCCAGCAGCCAAGCCGGGACAGAACCCTATGGCTACACCTTC. As protein: CASSQAGTEPYGYTF.

The chain recombines TRBV6-5 with TRBJ2-7, with 9 bases that match TRBD2. CDR3 length: 15 amino acids. Germline assignment: CDR1 MNHEY and CDR2 SVGAGI. The trim removed 6 bases at V and 6 bases at J, leaving 12 bases unmatched. For the CDR3, the DNA is TGTGCCAGCAGCCGCGACAGCGGGACTAGCTCCGAGCAGTACTTC. Its protein product is CASSRDSGTSSEQYF.

V is TRBV4-2 and J is TRBJ2-2; 12 nucleotides match TRBD2. The ends lost 1 base at V and 5 bases at J; junction bases unmatched: 2. Germline assignment: CDR1 LGHNA and CDR2 YNFKEQ. The CDR3 contains 16 residues. CDR3 sequence: CASSQGLAGETGELFF. The CDR3 region has the DNA TGTGCCAGCAGCCAAGGACTAGCGGGGGAGACCGGGGAGCTGTTTTTT.

This chain joins TRBV6-5 and TRBJ2-7; D is perhaps TRBD2 (7 bases). Germline loops: CDR1 MNHEY, CDR2 SVGAGI. The CDR3 extends over 14 amino acids. Trimming removed 1 base at V and 7 bases at J, with 14 bases between. CDR3 DNA: TGTGCCAGCAGTTACTTAGGGGGGGCTGGGGAGCAGTACTTC. Translating it yields CASSYLGGAGEQYF.